A single sample is the source of the 20 T cell receptor beta chains below, sequenced in a study of blood T cell repertoires in COVID-19. The method was immunoSEQ multiplex PCR; TCRdb's version includes in-frame clones alone and lacks a portion of them. This sample has 150,000 to 200,000 clones, with about nine tenths found just once. Material for sequencing was PBMCs or T cells enriched from blood (not recorded which). The receptors originated from a woman under 30 who had recovered from COVID-19.

The chain links TRBV10-3 to TRBJ2-5, with D tentatively TRBD2 (5 bases). With 8 bases removed from V and 2 bases from J, the gap between germline ends came to 15 bases. From germline, CDR1 is ENHRY and CDR2 SYGVKD. CDR3 size: 14 residues. The CDR3 is CAIGSRTGQETQYF. CDR3 nucleotides: TGTGCCATCGGGTCCAGGACTGGGCAAGAGACCCAGTACTTC.

The rearrangement joins TRBV27 to TRBJ1-1; D gene uncertain. CDR3 length equals 13 residues. Germline CDR1 and CDR2: MNHEY and SMNVEV (reference sequence). V shed 6 bases and J shed 1 base, with 9 bases lying between them. The CDR3 reads CASRLSSNTEAFF. The DNA of the CDR3 is TGTGCCAGCAGACTATCGTCGAACACTGAAGCTTTCTTT.

The rearrangement joins TRBV28 to TRBJ2-3; 7 nucleotides match TRBD1. CDR3 length equals 11 residues. V gave up 6 bases and J gave up 11 bases; unmatched junction bases: 5. The V gene's germline CDR1 is MDHEN and CDR2 SYDVKM. The CDR3 DNA reads as TGTGCCAGCAGCTTGACAGGGAAGCAGTATTTT. It is translated as CASSLTGKQYF.

V usage is TRBV18 and J usage is TRBJ2-2, with 8 bases that match TRBD2. This CDR3 is built from 19 residues. V lost 2 bases to trimming and J lost 5 bases; unmatched junction nucleotides: 16. CDR1 and CDR2 (germline): KGHSH, LQKENI. Here the CDR3 reads CASSPNGRLAGGGTGELFF. DNA for the CDR3: TGTGCCAGCTCACCAAATGGGCGCCTAGCGGGCGGCGGGACCGGGGAGCTGTTTTTT.

V gene TRBV3-1 (or the pseudogene TRBV3-2) combines with J gene TRBJ1-6; 8 nucleotides agree with TRBD1. This CDR3 has 14 residues. The trim removed 0 bases at V and 10 bases at J, leaving 2 bases unmatched. Germline CDR1 LGHDT, CDR2 YNNKEL (reference sequence). In nucleotides, the CDR3 is TGTGCCAGCAGCCAAGAGGACAGGGACTCACCCCTCCACTTT. Translation: CASSQEDRDSPLHF.

The V call is TRBV5-1, the J call TRBJ2-2; unclear D gene. The V end was cut by 2 bases, the J end by 5 bases, with 13 bases between. Germline V lookup: CDR1 SGHRS, CDR2 YFSETQ. There are 15 residues in the CDR3. The CDR3 loop reads CASSFGFRETGELFF. The DNA of the CDR3 is TGCGCCAGCAGCTTCGGGTTCCGTGAGACCGGGGAGCTGTTTTTT.

This chain joins TRBV9 and TRBJ2-3, with 9 bases aligning to TRBD2. Germline CDR1 is SGDLS and CDR2 is YYNGEE. The V gene end was trimmed by 6 bases and the J gene end by 4 bases; junction bases not matched to a gene: 9. The CDR3 is 15 residues long. CDR3 in amino acids: CASNLAGWAADTQYF. In nucleotides, the CDR3 is TGTGCCAGCAACCTAGCGGGATGGGCCGCAGATACGCAGTATTTT.

The chain recombines TRBV28 with TRBJ1-1; 8 bases match TRBD1. The J segment lost 5 bases and the V segment lost 5 bases, leaving 7 bases of the junction unmatched. This CDR3 is built from 14 residues. Germline-derived CDR1 and CDR2 are MDHEN and SYDVKM. CDR3 protein: CASSQQGVWTEAFF. CDR3 DNA: TGTGCCAGCAGTCAACAGGGGGTTTGGACTGAAGCTTTCTTT.

This chain uses TRBV5-1 with TRBJ1-5; 7 bases are a match to TRBD1. There are 15 residues in the CDR3. Germline-derived CDR1 and CDR2 are SGHRS and YFSETQ. V shed 4 bases and J 1 base; nucleotides not matched to a gene: 5. CDR3 DNA sequence: TGCGCCAGCAGCCACGGGACAGCCAGCAATCAGCCCCAGCATTTT. Amino acids: CASSHGTASNQPQHF. Drawing the rest from reference TRBV5-1 and TRBJ1-5, the complete variable domain is KAGVTQTPRYLIKTRGQQVTLSCSPISGHRSVSWYQQTPGQGLQFLFEYFSETQRNKGNFPGRFSGRQFSNSRSEMNVSTLELGDSALYLCASSHGTASNQPQHFGDGTRLSIL.

The chain links TRBV28 to TRBJ1-1; D gene ambiguous. V lost 2 bases, J lost 11 bases, and 12 bases lay in between. The CDR3 length is 12 residues. Per the germline V gene, CDR1 is MDHEN and CDR2 is SYDVKM. The DNA for the CDR3 is TGTGCCAGCAGTTTAGAGGCGTCGAAGGCTTTCTTT. This sequence encodes CASSLEASKAFF. Together with reference TRBV28 and TRBJ1-1, the CDR3 gives the full variable domain: DVKVTQSSRYLVKRTGEKVFLECVQDMDHENMFWYRQDPGLGLRLIYFSYDVKMKEKGDIPEGYSVSREKKERFSLILESASTNQTSMYLCASSLEASKAFFGQGTRLTVV.

The chain joins TRBV2 to TRBJ1-4; 8 bases map to TRBD1. This CDR3 spans 17 amino acids. Germline values: CDR1 SNHLY, CDR2 FYNNEI. With 2 bases clipped from V and 7 bases from J, the junction kept 12 bases outside the gene matches. This CDR3 is CASSEPRNTGGAEKLFF. The CDR3 coding sequence is TGTGCCAGCAGTGAACCGCGAAATACAGGGGGTGCTGAAAAACTGTTTTTT.

The chain is built from TRBV5-4 and TRBJ2-7; tentatively, D is TRBD1 (5 bases). This CDR3 is 14 amino acids long. V lost 5 bases and J lost 5, with 17 bases in between. Germline V lookup: CDR1 SGHNT, CDR2 YYREEE (reference sequence). CDR3: CASRATVNSHEQYF. The DNA of the CDR3 is TGTGCCAGCAGGGCGACAGTTAATAGCCACGAGCAGTACTTC.

The rearrangement uses TRBV7-6 and TRBJ2-7; 8 bases are shared with TRBD1. CDR3 length equals 14 residues. Germline assignment: CDR1 SGHVS and CDR2 FNYEAQ. The junction had 3 bases not matched to a gene; V was cut back by 1 base and J by 4 bases. DNA for the CDR3: TGTGCCAGCAGCTTAGGGACAGGGCGGTACGAGCAGTACTTC. This translates into CASSLGTGRYEQYF.

This clone was observed a handful of times. The gene calls are TRBV19 and TRBJ2-2, with D tentatively TRBD1 (5 bases). The CDR3 extends over 15 amino acids. Germline V gene lookup returns CDR1 LNHDA and CDR2 SQIVND (reference sequence). V lost 7 bases and J 3 bases, leaving 15 bases between the germline ends. The CDR3: CASNLQVGHTGELFF. The CDR3 DNA reads TGTGCCAGTAATTTACAGGTCGGGCACACCGGGGAGCTGTTTTTT.

The chain recombines TRBV6-6 with TRBJ1-3; possibly TRBD1 for D (6 bases). This CDR3 comprises 16 residues. Germline V gene lookup returns CDR1 MNHNY and CDR2 SVGAGI (reference sequence). Trimming removed 5 bases at V and 0 bases at J, with 14 bases between. The CDR3 region has the DNA TGTGCCAGCAGTCCGACGGGACAACTCTCTGGAAACACCATATATTTT. Translated, it gives CASSPTGQLSGNTIYF.

J is TRBJ1-4 and V is TRBV13, with D possibly being TRBD1 (6 bases). V was cut by 5 bases and J by 8 bases, with 15 bases left in between. This CDR3 has 14 residues. Germline V CDR1 and CDR2: PRHDT, FYEKMQ (reference sequence). CDR3 nucleotide sequence: TGTGCCAGCAGCCACGGGACATGGGAGGAAAAACTGTTTTTT. Its translation: CASSHGTWEEKLFF.

The V and J genes are TRBV6-5 and TRBJ2-1; D possibly corresponds to TRBD2 (5 bases). The CDR3 is 13 amino acids. V was trimmed by 0 bases and J by 5 bases, leaving 5 bases between them. Per the germline V gene, CDR1 is MNHEY and CDR2 is SVGAGI. The CDR3 bases are TGTGCCAGCAGTTACTCGAGGGACAATGAGCAGTTCTTC. Translated, it gives CASSYSRDNEQFF.

This chain joins TRBV28 and TRBJ1-3, with D maybe TRBD1 (5 bases). The germline CDR1 and CDR2 sequences are MDHEN and SYDVKM. CDR3 length: 16 amino acids. V was cut by 5 bases and J by 2 bases, with 16 bases left in between. CDR3 sequence reads: CASSPMGGSAGNTIYF. The CDR3 bases are TGTGCCAGCAGTCCGATGGGGGGTTCTGCTGGAAACACCATATATTTT.

The chain has TRBV7-9 and TRBJ2-2; 8 bases agree with TRBD2. Germline loops: CDR1 SEHNR, CDR2 FQNEAQ (reference sequence). J lost 1 base, V lost 5 bases, and 9 bases had no gene match. This CDR3 is built from 17 residues. The CDR3 is CASSPRLAGGNTGELFF. DNA of the CDR3: TGTGCCAGCAGCCCGAGGTTGGCGGGGGGGAACACCGGGGAGCTGTTTTTT. The full variable domain, in which reference TRBV7-9 and TRBJ2-2 provide the parts outside the CDR3, is DTGVSQNPRHKITKRGQNVTFRCDPISEHNRLYWYRQTLGQGPEFLTYFQNEAQLEKSRLLSDRFSAERPKGSFSTLEIQRTEQGDSAMYLCASSPRLAGGNTGELFFGEGSRLTVL.

This clone was observed once. V and J are TRBV27 and TRBJ2-1; 9 positions agree with TRBD1. Germline V gives CDR1 MNHEY, CDR2 SMNVEV (reference sequence). The CDR3 sequence is 16 residues long. Trimming cost V 0 bases and J 2 bases; bases outside gene matches: 2. CDR3 in DNA: TGTGCCAGCAGTTTATCGGGACAGGGCCCCTACAATGAGCAGTTCTTC. This translates into CASSLSGQGPYNEQFF.